This record concerns one TCR beta chain sequence. Germline assignment: CDR1 MNHEY and CDR2 SVGEGT. The junction had 2 bases not matched to a gene; V was cut back by 2 bases and J by 0 bases. The CDR3 has 15 residues. The source of the sample is a study of blood T cell repertoires in COVID-19. Study summary: Specimens from acute and convalescent COVID-19 originated in the United States, Italy and Spain. Nucleic acid was either cDNA or gDNA, and it came from T cells, B-cell-depleted T cells, or PBMCs.

Original processing notes: Amplification of reference gene primers provided the estimated nucleated cell counts. Some clones are missing from TCRdb's copy, which holds only in-frame ones; the method was immunoSEQ multiplex PCR. Clonal size and the V and J genes are those of that table, whereas D and trimming came from the DNA. The table lists about 76,000 clones, under 95% of them singletons. Sequences were obtained from peripheral blood. The sequence derives from a human donor in a cohort sampled during active COVID-19. The chain uses TRBV6-2 or TRBV6-3 and TRBJ2-3; 7 bases agree with TRBD1. DNA of the CDR3: TGTGCCAGCAGTTACGGGACAGATAGCACAGATACGCAGTATTTT. Its protein is CASSYGTDSTDTQYF.